Listed below are T cell receptor beta chains from one sample, sequenced in a study of early T cells in non-severe SARS-CoV-2 infection. TCRdb passed the 5' RACE reads through MiXCR, listing each CDR3 protein once. The table includes more than 45,000 distinct CDR3 sequences, 6% to 8.5% detected once. Source material: whole blood. These receptors were collected from an adult who was a healthcare worker with PCR-confirmed SARS-CoV-2 infection or an uninfected control (not recorded which). CDR3s include the opening cysteine and the closing phenylalanine or tryptophan. D genes are given only for firm matches. The listing skips clone size in some rows; elsewhere it reads once, few, many or a size class.

V	D	size	J	CDR3	DNA
TRBV7-6	TRBD2	few	TRBJ2-7	CASSALAGAGYEQYF	TGTGCCAGCAGCGCTCTAGCGGGAGCAGGGTACGAGCAGTACTTC
TRBV21-1	-	few	TRBJ2-5	CASREHFPETQYF	TGTGCCAGCAGGGAGCACTTTCCGGAGACCCAGTACTTC
TRBV28	-	few	TRBJ1-3	CASSLLKGRNTIYF	TGTGCCAGCAGTCTTTTGAAGGGGCGAAACACCATATATTTT
TRBV29-1	-	few	TRBJ2-5	CSVVDHRAQYF	TGCAGCGTTGTGGACCACCGGGCCCAGTACTTC
TRBV5-1	-	-	TRBJ2-5	CASSYREGGETQYF	TGCGCCAGCAGCTACCGAGAAGGGGGAGAGACCCAGTACTTC
TRBV7-3	-	few	TRBJ2-3	CASSVGGTSTDTQYF	TGTGCCAGCAGCGTAGGAGGGACTAGCACAGATACGCAGTATTTT
TRBV9	-	few	TRBJ2-7	CASSASTYEQYF	TGTGCCAGCAGCGCCTCGACCTACGAGCAGTACTTC
TRBV30	-	many	TRBJ2-1	CAWSPRRSSAHNEQFF	TGTGCCTGGAGTCCCCGGCGGTCCTCGGCCCACAATGAGCAGTTCTTC
TRBV24-1	-	few	TRBJ2-3	CATSDMAADTQYF	TGTGCCACCAGTGATATGGCTGCAGATACGCAGTATTTT
TRBV18	-	many	TRBJ1-3	CASSNLGFSGNTIYF	TGTGCCAGCTCGAATTTGGGGTTTTCTGGAAACACCATATATTTT
TRBV11-1	TRBD1	few	TRBJ2-7	CASSTGQGAYEQYF	TGTGCCAGCAGCACGGGACAGGGAGCCTACGAGCAGTACTTC
TRBV14	-	-	TRBJ2-1	CASSPFAGSSYNEQFF	TGTGCCAGCAGCCCCTTTGCGGGGAGCTCCTACAATGAGCAGTTCTTC
TRBV29-1	-	-	TRBJ1-1	CSVNPRKGMNTEAFF	TGCAGCGTTAATCCTAGAAAGGGGATGAACACTGAAGCTTTCTTT
TRBV7-9	-	-	TRBJ2-6	CASRTDSGANVLTF	TGTGCCAGCAGGACAGACTCTGGGGCCAACGTCCTGACTTTC
TRBV9	-	many	TRBJ1-1	CASMSQDSEAFF	TGTGCCAGCATGTCCCAGGACAGTGAAGCTTTCTTT
TRBV27	-	few	TRBJ1-6	CASSPTRGPSPLHF	TGTGCCAGCAGCCCTACTCGGGGGCCCTCACCCCTCCACTTT
TRBV2	TRBD2	-	TRBJ2-2	CASSGLTGGLEELFF	TGTGCCAGCAGTGGCCTGACGGGAGGGCTCGAGGAGCTGTTTTTT
TRBV27	TRBD2	-	TRBJ2-5	CASSSSGRETQYF	TGTGCCAGCAGTTCTAGCGGGAGGGAGACCCAGTACTTC
TRBV20-1	TRBD2	many	TRBJ2-3	CSARATSGTDTQYF	TGCAGTGCTAGAGCGACTAGCGGCACAGATACGCAGTATTTT
TRBV5-1	-	few	TRBJ1-2	CASSLESVNYGYTF	TGCGCCAGCAGCTTGGAGTCGGTAAACTATGGCTACACCTTC
TRBV7-9	TRBD2	medium-sized	TRBJ2-1	CASSRAGTSSNEQFF	TGTGCCAGCAGTCGAGCCGGGACTAGCAGCAATGAGCAGTTCTTC
TRBV7-3	-	-	TRBJ2-2	CASSPGGGELFF	TGTGCCAGCAGCCCAGGTGGCGGGGAGCTGTTTTTT
TRBV28	-	-	TRBJ2-1	CASSLKVFEGKRNEQFF	TGTGCCAGCAGTTTAAAGGTGTTTGAGGGAAAGCGCAATGAGCAGTTCTTC
TRBV7-2	-	few	TRBJ1-3	CASSSSGGNTIYF	TGTGCCAGCAGCTCGTCCGGGGGAAACACCATATATTTT
TRBV5-5	-	many	TRBJ2-3	CASSLTGPPDTQYF	TGTGCCAGCAGCTTGACAGGGCCTCCGGATACGCAGTATTTT
TRBV24-1	TRBD2	-	TRBJ2-3	CATSDVTSGGAGTQYF	TGTGCCACCAGTGACGTCACTAGCGGAGGGGCCGGGACGCAGTATTTT
TRBV28	-	many	TRBJ2-7	CASSLTGGTYEQYF	TGTGCCAGCAGTTTAACGGGCGGAACCTACGAGCAGTACTTC
TRBV12-3/TRBV12-4	-	few	TRBJ1-5	CASSERRRPQHF	TGTGCCAGCAGTGAACGTAGGAGGCCCCAGCATTTT
TRBV4-1	-	once	TRBJ2-7	CASSQDDQRVSYEQYF	TGCGCCAGCAGCCAAGATGACCAGCGGGTTTCCTACGAGCAGTACTTC
TRBV28	-	many	TRBJ2-7	CASTGRRGSYEQYF	TGTGCCAGCACGGGCAGGCGGGGCTCCTACGAGCAGTACTTC
TRBV23-1	-	-	TRBJ2-1	CASTRSGPYNEQFF	TGCGCCAGCACCCGGAGCGGACCCTACAATGAGCAGTTCTTC
TRBV5-6	-	-	TRBJ2-3	CASSAVADTQYF	TGTGCCAGCAGCGCCGTAGCAGATACGCAGTATTTT
TRBV24-1	-	many	TRBJ2-3	CATSDFQQGRPTQYF	TGTGCCACCAGTGATTTCCAACAGGGCCGCCCGACCCAGTATTTT
TRBV4-2	TRBD2	many	TRBJ2-1	CASSLGTSGSLYNEQFF	TGTGCCAGCAGCCTCGGGACTAGCGGGAGTTTGTACAATGAGCAGTTCTTC
TRBV7-9	-	many	TRBJ2-7	CASSRDVGSYEQYF	TGTGCCAGCAGCCGGGACGTGGGTTCCTACGAGCAGTACTTC
TRBV19	TRBD2	many	TRBJ2-3	CASTPTPGRATDTQYF	TGTGCCAGTACCCCGACCCCCGGGAGGGCCACAGATACGCAGTATTTT
TRBV7-2	-	many	TRBJ2-7	CASSLDYRYEQYF	TGTGCCAGCAGCTTAGACTACCGCTACGAGCAGTACTTC
TRBV18	-	few	TRBJ2-5	CASSPVGVVETQYF	TGTGCCAGCTCACCAGTCGGAGTAGTAGAGACCCAGTACTTC
TRBV7-6	-	few	TRBJ1-4	CASSLSRPGFQEKLFF	TGTGCCAGCAGCTTAAGCCGGCCGGGGTTTCAAGAAAAACTGTTTTTT
TRBV28	TRBD2	few	TRBJ2-3	CASNPAGGRLRTDTQYF	TGTGCCAGCAACCCAGCCGGGGGGAGGTTACGCACAGATACGCAGTATTTT
TRBV11-2	TRBD1	-	TRBJ2-3	CASSLVGDRADTQYF	TGTGCCAGCAGCTTAGTCGGGGACAGGGCAGATACGCAGTATTTT
TRBV2	TRBD2	many	TRBJ2-1	CASSNGGRVFF	TGTGCCAGCAGTAACGGCGGGAGGGTGTTCTTC
TRBV19	-	few	TRBJ2-2	CASLRDNTGELFF	TGTGCCAGTCTTCGTGATAACACCGGGGAGCTGTTTTTT
TRBV6-1	-	-	TRBJ2-1	CASLGVIEQFF	TGTGCCAGCCTGGGGGTTATCGAGCAGTTCTTC
TRBV7-2	-	many	TRBJ2-1	CASSPSSYNEQFF	TGTGCCAGCAGCCCGAGCTCCTACAATGAGCAGTTCTTC
TRBV3-1	-	-	TRBJ2-5	CASSQAQGGETQYF	TGTGCCAGCAGCCAGGCACAGGGTGGTGAGACCCAGTACTTC
TRBV28	TRBD2	-	TRBJ2-3	CASSSGGLSTDTQYF	TGTGCCAGCAGTTCCGGGGGACTAAGCACAGATACGCAGTATTTT
TRBV10-2	-	-	TRBJ1-6	CASSEGDSPLHF	TGCGCCAGCAGTGAAGGCGATTCACCCCTCCACTTT
TRBV2	-	many	TRBJ1-1	CASTGRRGGKDTEAFF	TGTGCCAGCACAGGACGGCGGGGGGGCAAGGACACTGAAGCTTTCTTT
TRBV12-3/TRBV12-4	TRBD1	-	TRBJ2-7	CASSSRGAGTGSYEQYF	TGTGCCAGCAGTTCTAGAGGGGCCGGGACAGGCTCCTACGAGCAGTACTTC
TRBV11-3	TRBD2	many	TRBJ2-7	CASSPGGDEQYF	TGTGCCAGCAGCCCTGGGGGGGACGAGCAGTACTTC
TRBV29-1	-	many	TRBJ2-7	CSGWGGAPNEQYF	TGCAGCGGTTGGGGGGGGGCTCCAAACGAGCAGTACTTC
TRBV27	TRBD1	many	TRBJ2-7	CASSLLGQGVRTYEQYF	TGTGCCAGCAGTTTATTGGGACAGGGGGTAAGGACCTACGAGCAGTACTTC
TRBV28	-	many	TRBJ1-4	CASRSGGSANEKLFF	TGTGCCAGCAGGTCCGGGGGCTCGGCTAATGAAAAACTGTTTTTT
TRBV3-1	-	medium-sized	TRBJ2-4	CASSPTRGIQYF	TGTGCCAGCAGTCCGACTAGAGGCATTCAGTACTTC
TRBV7-2	-	-	TRBJ2-1	CASSLRVTTNNEQFF	TGTGCCAGCAGCTTACGGGTTACCACAAACAATGAGCAGTTCTTC
TRBV6-6	-	many	TRBJ2-1	CASSRRSGTDNEQFF	TGTGCCAGCAGCCGCCGTAGCGGCACCGACAATGAGCAGTTCTTC
TRBV7-2	TRBD2	many	TRBJ2-1	CASSRWTSGSFEQFF	TGTGCCAGCAGCCGATGGACTAGCGGGAGTTTTGAGCAGTTCTTC
TRBV20-1	-	-	TRBJ1-3	CSAKAGGNSGNTIYF	TGCAGTGCTAAGGCGGGGGGAAATTCTGGAAACACCATATATTTT